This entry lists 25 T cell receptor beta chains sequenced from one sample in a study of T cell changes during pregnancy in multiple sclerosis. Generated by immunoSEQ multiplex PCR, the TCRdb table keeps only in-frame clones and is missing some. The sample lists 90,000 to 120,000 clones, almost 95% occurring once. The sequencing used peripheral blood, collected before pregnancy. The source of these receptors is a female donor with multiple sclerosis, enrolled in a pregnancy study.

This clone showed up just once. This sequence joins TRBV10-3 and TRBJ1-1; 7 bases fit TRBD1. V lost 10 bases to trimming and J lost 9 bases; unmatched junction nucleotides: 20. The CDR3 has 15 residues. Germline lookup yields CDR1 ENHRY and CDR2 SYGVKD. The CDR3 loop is CASRGGERTGNKAFF. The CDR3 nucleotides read TGTGCCAGCCGAGGCGGAGAGAGGACAGGAAACAAAGCTTTCTTT.

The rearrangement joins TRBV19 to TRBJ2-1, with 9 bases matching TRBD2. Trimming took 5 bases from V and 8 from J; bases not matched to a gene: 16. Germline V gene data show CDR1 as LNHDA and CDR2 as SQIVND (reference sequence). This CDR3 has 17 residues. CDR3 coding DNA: TGTGCCAGTAGTGCTAGGGGTGGGCTAGCGGGAATGGATGAGCAGTTCTTC. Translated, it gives CASSARGGLAGMDEQFF.

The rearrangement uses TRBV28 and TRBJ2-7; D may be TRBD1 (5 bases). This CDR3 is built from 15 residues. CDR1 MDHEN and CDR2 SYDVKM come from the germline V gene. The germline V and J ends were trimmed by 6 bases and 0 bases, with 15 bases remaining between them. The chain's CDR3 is CASSRRERSSYEQYF. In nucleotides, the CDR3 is TGTGCCAGCAGCCGCAGGGAAAGAAGCTCCTACGAGCAGTACTTC. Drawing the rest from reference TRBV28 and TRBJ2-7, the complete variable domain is DVKVTQSSRYLVKRTGEKVFLECVQDMDHENMFWYRQDPGLGLRLIYFSYDVKMKEKGDIPEGYSVSREKKERFSLILESASTNQTSMYLCASSRRERSSYEQYFGPGTRLTVT.

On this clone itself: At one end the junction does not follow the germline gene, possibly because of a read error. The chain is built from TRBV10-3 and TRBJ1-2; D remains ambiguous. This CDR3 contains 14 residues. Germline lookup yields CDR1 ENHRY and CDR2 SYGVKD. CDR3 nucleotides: TGTGCCATCAATGAGCTTCCCTCTAACTATGGCTACACCTTC. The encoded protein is CAINELPSNYGYTF.

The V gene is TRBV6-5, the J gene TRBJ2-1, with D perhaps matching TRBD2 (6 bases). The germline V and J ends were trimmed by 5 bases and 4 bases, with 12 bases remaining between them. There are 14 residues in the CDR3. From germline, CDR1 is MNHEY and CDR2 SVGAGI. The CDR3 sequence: CASSRREAYNEQFF. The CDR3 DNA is TGTGCCAGCAGTCGGAGGGAGGCATACAATGAGCAGTTCTTC.

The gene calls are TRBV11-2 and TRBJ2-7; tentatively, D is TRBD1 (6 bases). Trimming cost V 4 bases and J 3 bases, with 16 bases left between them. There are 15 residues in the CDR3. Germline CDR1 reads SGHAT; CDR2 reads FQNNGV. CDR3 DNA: TGTGCCAGCAGCTCTTACGGACAGCCCGACTACGAGCAGTACTTC. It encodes CASSSYGQPDYEQYF.

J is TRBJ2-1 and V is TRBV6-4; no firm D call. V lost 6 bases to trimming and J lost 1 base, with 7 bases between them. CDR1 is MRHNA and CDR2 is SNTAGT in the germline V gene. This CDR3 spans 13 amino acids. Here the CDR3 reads CASSAGSYNEQFF. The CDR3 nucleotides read TGTGCCAGCAGCGCCGGGTCCTACAATGAGCAGTTCTTC.

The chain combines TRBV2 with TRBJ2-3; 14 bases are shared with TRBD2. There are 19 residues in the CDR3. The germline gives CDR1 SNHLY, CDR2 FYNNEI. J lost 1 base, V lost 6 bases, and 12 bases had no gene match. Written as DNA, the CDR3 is TGTGCCAGCAGGGTTGGGACTAGCGGGAGATACGGGGGCACAGATACGCAGTATTTT. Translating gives CASRVGTSGRYGGTDTQYF.

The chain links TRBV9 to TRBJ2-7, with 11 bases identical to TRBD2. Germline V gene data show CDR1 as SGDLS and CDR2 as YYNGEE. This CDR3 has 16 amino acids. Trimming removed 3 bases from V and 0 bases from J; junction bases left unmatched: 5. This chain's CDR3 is CASSETSGTSSYEQYF. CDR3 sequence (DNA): TGTGCCAGCAGCGAGACTAGCGGGACGAGCTCCTACGAGCAGTACTTC.

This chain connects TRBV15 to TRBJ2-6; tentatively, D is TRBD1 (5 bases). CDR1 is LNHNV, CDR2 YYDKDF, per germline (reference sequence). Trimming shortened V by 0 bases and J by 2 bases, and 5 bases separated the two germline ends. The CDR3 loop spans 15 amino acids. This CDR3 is CATSRDRAGANVLTF. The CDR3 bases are TGTGCCACCAGCAGAGACAGGGCTGGGGCCAACGTCCTGACTTTC.

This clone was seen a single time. For the CDR3, the DNA is TGTGCCAGCAGCTCACCTTGGACTAGATATTCGACGGATACGCAGTATTTT. Translation: CASSSPWTRYSTDTQYF. The chain joins TRBV11-2 to TRBJ2-3; 7 bases align to TRBD2. The germline CDR1 and CDR2 sequences are SGHAT and FQNNGV. This CDR3 spans 17 amino acids. Losses at the gene ends were 4 bases for V and 6 bases for J; bases not matched to a gene: 16.

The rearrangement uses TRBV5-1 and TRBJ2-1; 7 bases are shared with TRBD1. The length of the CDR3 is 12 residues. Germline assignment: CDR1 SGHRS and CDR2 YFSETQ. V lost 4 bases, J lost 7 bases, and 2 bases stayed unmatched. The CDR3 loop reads CASSPTGNEQFF. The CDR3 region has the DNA TGCGCCAGCAGCCCGACAGGGAATGAGCAGTTCTTC.

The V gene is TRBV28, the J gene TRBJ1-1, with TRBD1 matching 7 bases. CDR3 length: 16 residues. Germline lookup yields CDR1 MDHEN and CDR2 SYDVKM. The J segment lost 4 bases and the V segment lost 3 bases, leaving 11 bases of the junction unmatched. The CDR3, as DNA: TGTGCCAGCAGTTTCGAAGGGGGCTATCGGGTCACTGAAGCTTTCTTT. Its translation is CASSFEGGYRVTEAFF.

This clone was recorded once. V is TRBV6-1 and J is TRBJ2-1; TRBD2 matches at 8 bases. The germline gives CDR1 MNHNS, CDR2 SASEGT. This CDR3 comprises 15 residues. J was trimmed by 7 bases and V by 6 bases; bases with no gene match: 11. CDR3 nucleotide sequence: TGTGCCAGCAGGGCGGAGTCGGGAGGGATGAATGAGCAGTTCTTC. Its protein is CASRAESGGMNEQFF.

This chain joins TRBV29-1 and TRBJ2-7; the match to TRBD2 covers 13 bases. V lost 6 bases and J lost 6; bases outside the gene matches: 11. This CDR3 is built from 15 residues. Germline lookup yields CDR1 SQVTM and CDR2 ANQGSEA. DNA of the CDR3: TGCAGCGTACTTGGACTAGCGGGAGATTCGAGCGAGCAGTACTTC. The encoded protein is CSVLGLAGDSSEQYF.

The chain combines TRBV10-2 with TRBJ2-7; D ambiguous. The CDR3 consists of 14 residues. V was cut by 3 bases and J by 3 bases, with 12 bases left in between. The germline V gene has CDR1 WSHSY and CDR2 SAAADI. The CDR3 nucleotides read TGCGCCAGCAGTGACTCGTCCCGTAACTACGAGCAGTACTTC. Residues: CASSDSSRNYEQYF.

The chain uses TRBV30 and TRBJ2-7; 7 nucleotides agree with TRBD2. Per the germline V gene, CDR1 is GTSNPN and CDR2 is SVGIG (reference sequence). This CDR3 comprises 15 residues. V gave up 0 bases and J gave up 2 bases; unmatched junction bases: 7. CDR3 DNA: TGTGCCTGGAGTGTACCGGGAGGACCTCCCTACGAGCAGTACTTC. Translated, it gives CAWSVPGGPPYEQYF. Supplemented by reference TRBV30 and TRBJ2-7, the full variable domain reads SQTIHQWPATLVQPVGSPLSLECTVEGTSNPNLYWYRQAAGRGLQLLFYSVGIGQISSEVPQNLSASRPQDRQFILSSKKLLLSDSGFYLCAWSVPGGPPYEQYFGPGTRLTVT.

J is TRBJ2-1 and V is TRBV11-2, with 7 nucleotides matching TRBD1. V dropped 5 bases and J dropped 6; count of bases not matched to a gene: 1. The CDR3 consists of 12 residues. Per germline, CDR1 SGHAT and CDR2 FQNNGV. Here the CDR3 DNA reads TGTGCCAGCAGCCCAGGGGGCAATGAGCAGTTCTTC. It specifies CASSPGGNEQFF.

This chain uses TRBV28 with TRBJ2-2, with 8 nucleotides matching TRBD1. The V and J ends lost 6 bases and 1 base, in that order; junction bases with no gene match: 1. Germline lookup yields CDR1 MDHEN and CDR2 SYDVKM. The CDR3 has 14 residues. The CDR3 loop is CASRTGGNTGELFF. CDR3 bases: TGTGCCAGCAGAACAGGGGGGAACACCGGGGAGCTGTTTTTT.

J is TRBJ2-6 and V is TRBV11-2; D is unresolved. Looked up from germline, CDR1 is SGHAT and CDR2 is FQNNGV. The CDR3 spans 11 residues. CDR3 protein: CASRGANVLTF. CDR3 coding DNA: TGTGCTTCGAGAGGGGCCAACGTCCTGACTTTC.

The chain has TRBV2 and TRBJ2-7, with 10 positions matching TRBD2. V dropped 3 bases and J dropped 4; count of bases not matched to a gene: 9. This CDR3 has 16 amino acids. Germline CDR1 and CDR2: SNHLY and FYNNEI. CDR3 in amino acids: CASSERPGLAMYEQYF. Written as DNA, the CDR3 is TGTGCCAGCAGTGAGAGACCGGGACTAGCGATGTACGAGCAGTACTTC.

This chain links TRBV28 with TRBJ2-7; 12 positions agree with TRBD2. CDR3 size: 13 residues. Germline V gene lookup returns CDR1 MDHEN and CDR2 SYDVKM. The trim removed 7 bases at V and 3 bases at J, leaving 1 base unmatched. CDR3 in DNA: TGTGCCAGCAAGACTAGCGGGAGCTACGAGCAGTACTTC. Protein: CASKTSGSYEQYF.

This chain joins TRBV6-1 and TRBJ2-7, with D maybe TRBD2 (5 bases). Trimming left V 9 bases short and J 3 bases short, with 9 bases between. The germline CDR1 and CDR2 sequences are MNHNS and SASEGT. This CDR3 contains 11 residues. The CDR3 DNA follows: TGTGCCAGTAGCGAGAGCTACGAGCAGTACTTC. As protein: CASSESYEQYF.

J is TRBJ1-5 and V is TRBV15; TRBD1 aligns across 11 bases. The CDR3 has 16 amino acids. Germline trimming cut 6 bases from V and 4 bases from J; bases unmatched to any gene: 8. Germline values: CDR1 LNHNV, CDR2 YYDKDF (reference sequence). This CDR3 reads CATRAVGTGGNQPQHF. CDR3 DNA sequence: TGTGCCACCAGAGCAGTGGGGACAGGGGGGAATCAGCCCCAGCATTTT.

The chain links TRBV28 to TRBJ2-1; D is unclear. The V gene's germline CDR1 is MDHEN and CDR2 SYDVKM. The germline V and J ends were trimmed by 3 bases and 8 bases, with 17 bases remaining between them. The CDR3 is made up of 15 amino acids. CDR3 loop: CASSFGVFGLDEQFF. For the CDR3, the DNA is TGTGCCAGCAGTTTTGGTGTGTTCGGTTTGGATGAGCAGTTCTTC.